This T cell receptor (beta chain) comes out of a study of early T cells in non-severe SARS-CoV-2 infection. In the study overall: Bulk RNA from unsorted whole blood was sequenced; chains were unpaired.

The CDR3 spans 13 residues. Trimming took off 3 bases at V and 2 bases at J, with 11 bases between the two ends. CDR1 DFQATT and CDR2 SNEGSKA come from the germline V gene (reference sequence). TCRdb recomputed calls from the 5' RACE reads with MiXCR, one row per CDR3 protein. The table lists about 110,000 distinct CDR3 sequences, around 13% of them singletons. This receptor was identified in an adult who was a healthcare worker with PCR-confirmed SARS-CoV-2 infection or an uninfected control (not recorded which). The starting material was whole blood, obtained at baseline. The rearrangement joins TRBV20-1 to TRBJ2-7; no firm D call. CDR3 region: CSASDRPAYEQYF. The CDR3 DNA follows: TGCAGTGCTAGCGACCGGCCAGCCTACGAGCAGTACTTC.